The 15 T cell receptor beta chains below all came from one sample that was sequenced in a study of T cell responses to AZD1222 COVID-19 vaccine. TCRdb's copy holds only in-frame clones and misses some; the assay was immunoSEQ multiplex PCR. This table has 100,000 to 150,000 clones, 80% to 90% appearing once. The sequenced sample was peripheral blood, obtained on day 0 of AZD1222 vaccination. Every receptor here comes from an adult in good health.

The V gene is TRBV27, the J gene TRBJ1-2; TRBD1 is a possible D gene (5 bases). The CDR3 runs 13 residues. Between the trimmed V and J ends, which lost 6 bases and 4 bases, there was a span of 12 bases. The germline gives CDR1 MNHEY, CDR2 SMNVEV (reference sequence). CDR3 nucleotide sequence: TGTGCCAGCAGCGTAAGGGGCGGCTATGGCTACACCTTC. This encodes CASSVRGGYGYTF.

Comment on this clone: Sequence at one end of the junction differs from germline and may be a read error. This chain joins TRBV6-1 and TRBJ1-1; D gene ambiguous. Germline V CDR1 and CDR2: MNHNS, SASEGT. The CDR3 loop spans 11 amino acids. CDR3 region: CASSELIQALF. The CDR3 DNA is TGTGCCAGCAGTGAGCTAATACAAGCTTTGTTT.

The genes are TRBV14 and TRBJ1-6; D remains ambiguous. V shed 1 base and J shed 6 bases, with 4 bases lying between them. Germline CDR1 reads SGHDN; CDR2 reads FVKESK. CDR3 size: 13 residues. CDR3 nucleotides: TGTGCCAGCAGCCAAGGAAGTAATTCACCCCTCCACTTT. Its protein is CASSQGSNSPLHF.

This clone was picked up one time. The chain uses TRBV7-3 and TRBJ1-5; no reliable D call. Germline lookup yields CDR1 SGHTA and CDR2 FQGTGA. V was pared by 0 bases and J by 3 bases, with 12 bases between. The CDR3 loop spans 16 amino acids. CDR3 loop: CASSLTSQPPNQPQHF. CDR3 sequence (DNA): TGTGCCAGCAGCTTAACTAGCCAGCCTCCCAATCAGCCCCAGCATTTT.

The J gene is TRBJ1-1, the V gene TRBV19; tentatively, D is TRBD1 (5 bases). Germline CDR1 reads LNHDA; CDR2 reads SQIVND (reference sequence). The CDR3 consists of 14 residues. V was pared by 1 base and J by 2 bases, with 8 bases between. The DNA of the CDR3 is TGTGCCAGTAGTATAGGAGGGGCAAACACTGAAGCTTTCTTT. Translating it yields CASSIGGANTEAFF.

The genes are TRBV18 and TRBJ1-2; no firm D call. Per the germline V gene, CDR1 is KGHSH and CDR2 is LQKENI. CDR3 length: 14 amino acids. Trimming took off 3 bases at V and 1 base at J, with 9 bases between the two ends. The CDR3 reads CASSPQELNYGYTF. In DNA, the CDR3 is TGTGCCAGCTCACCGCAAGAGCTTAACTATGGCTACACCTTC.

The chain uses TRBV6-1 and TRBJ2-7, with 7 bases that match TRBD1. This CDR3 is built from 16 residues. Germline V gene data show CDR1 as MNHNS and CDR2 as SASEGT. The J segment lost 1 base and the V segment lost 4 bases, leaving 10 bases of the junction unmatched. The CDR3 DNA follows: TGTGCCAGCAGTGCGACAGGGAAGATTGGGTCCTACGAGCAGTACTTC. This gives the protein CASSATGKIGSYEQYF.

The J gene is TRBJ1-1, the V gene TRBV4-2; 7 positions agree with TRBD1. V dropped 1 base and J dropped 1; count of bases not matched to a gene: 6. The CDR3 runs 16 residues. CDR1 LGHNA and CDR2 YNFKEQ come from the germline V gene. The CDR3 coding sequence is TGTGCCAGCAGCCAAGCAGGGGGGACTCAGAACACTGAAGCTTTCTTT. Translation: CASSQAGGTQNTEAFF.

This rearrangement joins TRBV2 to TRBJ2-3; the D is unclear. V dropped 6 bases and J dropped 6 bases, with 7 bases sitting between them. The germline V gene encodes CDR1 SNHLY and CDR2 FYNNEI. The CDR3 runs 11 residues. CDR3 in DNA: TGTGCCAGCAGGGTGGTGGATACGCAGTATTTT. As protein: CASRVVDTQYF.

This rearrangement joins TRBV6-6 to TRBJ1-4; 9 bases agree with TRBD1. This CDR3 region has 15 residues. With V trimmed by 6 bases and J by 7 bases, 9 bases remained unmatched. Germline-derived CDR1 and CDR2 are MNHNY and SVGAGI (reference sequence). CDR3 DNA sequence: TGTGCCAGCAGGGGCGAACAGGGGGCAGGTGAAAAACTGTTTTTT. Amino acid sequence: CASRGEQGAGEKLFF.

CDR3 coding DNA: TGTGCCAGCAGCCAAGAGTGGGCGCTGACTCGGACTGAAGCTTTCTTT. The encoded protein is CASSQEWALTRTEAFF. The V and J genes are TRBV14 and TRBJ1-1; D gene uncertain. There are 16 residues in the CDR3. The V end lost 0 bases, the J end lost 5 bases, and 16 bases lay between the germline ends. Looked up from germline, CDR1 is SGHDN and CDR2 is FVKESK.

The chain has TRBV28 and TRBJ2-3; TRBD2 matches 15 bases. CDR1 and CDR2 from the germline V gene are MDHEN and SYDVKM. V shed 2 bases and J 2 bases; nucleotides not matched to a gene: 8. CDR3 size: 19 residues. Here the CDR3 reads CASSLGLAGGSPDTDTQYF. The DNA of the CDR3 is TGTGCCAGCAGTTTAGGACTAGCGGGAGGGTCACCTGACACAGATACGCAGTATTTT.

The rearrangement uses TRBV5-1 and TRBJ2-2; 7 bases line up with TRBD1. J gave up 3 bases and V 0 bases, and 5 bases lay outside the gene matches. Germline CDR1 is SGHRS and CDR2 is YFSETQ. This CDR3 is 16 amino acids long. CDR3 bases: TGCGCCAGCAGCTTGGCGACAGGGTGGGACACCGGGGAGCTGTTTTTT. As protein: CASSLATGWDTGELFF. Drawing the rest from reference TRBV5-1 and TRBJ2-2, the complete variable domain is KAGVTQTPRYLIKTRGQQVTLSCSPISGHRSVSWYQQTPGQGLQFLFEYFSETQRNKGNFPGRFSGRQFSNSRSEMNVSTLELGDSALYLCASSLATGWDTGELFFGEGSRLTVL.

The J gene is TRBJ1-1, the V gene TRBV2; D gene ambiguous. V lost 6 bases and J lost 2, with 4 bases in between. From germline, CDR1 is SNHLY and CDR2 FYNNEI. The CDR3 consists of 11 residues. The CDR3 DNA sequence: TGTGCCAGCAGGGAAAACACTGAAGCTTTCTTT. Translated: CASRENTEAFF. The variable domain in full, with the rest retrieved from reference TRBV2 and TRBJ1-1, is EPEVTQTPSHQVTQMGQEVILRCVPISNHLYFYWYRQILGQKVEFLVSFYNNEISEKSEIFDDQFSVERPDGSNFTLKIRSTKLEDSAMYFCASRENTEAFFGQGTRLTVV.

The V and J genes are TRBV12-3 or TRBV12-4 and TRBJ1-2, with D hard to call. V was shortened by 2 bases and J by 7 bases, with 11 bases between the two germline ends. The CDR3 is 13 residues long. The CDR3 is CASSLIGRGGYTF. CDR3 sequence (DNA): TGTGCCAGCAGTTTAATAGGCCGGGGTGGCTACACCTTC.